This T cell receptor (beta chain) came from a study of Ad26.COV2.S vaccination and SARS-CoV-2 variants. General observations from the study: The TCR breadth and depth analyses may have produced an underestimate of total T cell responses. Reportedly, after vaccination the spike-specific CD8+ and CD4+ T cell responses displayed substantial breadth.

Described treatment: 15 to 20 received Ad26.COV2.S at low or high dose, single or two shots; about 5 received placebo; per-sample allocation not given. The study sampled participants on day 63 after the first vaccine or placebo injection. The method was immunoSEQ multiplex PCR; TCRdb's version includes in-frame clones alone and lacks a portion of them. Of 430,000 or so clones listed, roughly nine tenths are singletons. On this clone: What it binds is not known.

The TCR was taken from a person aged 18 to 65 who received the Ad26.COV2.S COVID-19 vaccine or a placebo. Sequencing was performed on peripheral blood, taken in a trial of Ad26.COV2.S vaccine versus placebo.

The CDR3 bases are TGTGCCAGCAGCCGATCCGGGACAGATTACAATGAGCAGTTCTTC. It codes for CASSRSGTDYNEQFF. The V call is TRBV7-3, the J call TRBJ2-1, with 7 bases matching TRBD1. CDR1 and CDR2 from the germline V gene are SGHTA and FQGTGA. The length of the CDR3 is 15 residues. The V segment lost 5 bases and the J segment 4 bases; nucleotides outside the gene matches: 8.